The 6 T cell receptor beta chains listed next were all sequenced from one sample in a study of shared clonotypes between healthy human individuals (TCRdb year 2020). Libraries were built with the immunoSEQ multiplex PCR assay. TCRdb stores this immuneACCESS table with in-frame sequences only. Part of the clones is absent; in the studies checked, under half of the shortfall reflects unresolved V genes, and no reason is known for the rest. This sample holds about 490,000 clones; about 80% were observed only once. Approximately 12% of the sample belongs to the ten largest clones. The sequenced sample consisted of PBMCs. These receptor sequences come from a woman aged 35 to 49 in good health. Some clones in this sample may be carry-over from other donors' samples.

The chain recombines TRBV7-8 with TRBJ2-5; no firm D call. The CDR3 runs 14 residues. Germline CDR1 is SGHVS and CDR2 is FQNEAQ. The V end was cut by 3 bases, the J end by 5 bases, with 13 bases between. CDR3 DNA: TGTGCCAGCAGCTTCGCCGGGTCCGGGGAGACCCAGTACTTC. Its protein product is CASSFAGSGETQYF.

The CDR3 is CASRDRVAQPQHF. The CDR3 DNA reads as TGTGCCAGCCGGGACAGGGTGGCGCAGCCCCAGCATTTT. The chain carries TRBV19 and TRBJ1-5, with 9 nucleotides matching TRBD1. With V trimmed by 9 bases and J by 7 bases, 7 bases remained unmatched. Germline V gives CDR1 LNHDA, CDR2 SQIVND (reference sequence). The CDR3 has 13 amino acids.

This clone is categorized as medium-sized. The chain combines TRBV6-1 with TRBJ2-1, with no clear D. This CDR3 has 13 residues. Germline V lookup: CDR1 MNHNS, CDR2 SASEGT. Trimming cost V 2 bases and J 9 bases, with 11 bases left between them. CDR3 bases: TGTGCCAGCAGTGAATCCCGACCGGGTGAGCAGTTCTTC. It codes for CASSESRPGEQFF.

The V call is TRBV11-1, the J call TRBJ1-2; TRBD1 matches 8 bases. The germline gives CDR1 SGHAT, CDR2 FQDESV (reference sequence). This CDR3 region has 16 residues. Trimming at V came to 6 bases and at J to 3 bases, leaving 12 bases not matched to a gene. CDR3 nucleotide sequence: TGTGCCAGCAGGCGGTCTGGACAGGGTAATGACTATGGCTACACCTTC. Its protein product is CASRRSGQGNDYGYTF.

The chain uses TRBV10-2 and TRBJ2-7; D is undetermined. The CDR3 extends over 12 amino acids. Per germline, CDR1 WSHSY and CDR2 SAAADI. With 7 bases removed from V and 5 bases from J, the gap between germline ends came to 12 bases. CDR3 protein: CASTGQRNEQYF. The CDR3 nucleotides read TGCGCCAGCACCGGGCAACGGAACGAGCAGTACTTC.

J is TRBJ1-1 and V is TRBV7-3; D remains unclear. Germline loops: CDR1 SGHTA, CDR2 FQGTGA. The V end lost 1 base, the J end lost 3 bases, and 9 bases lay between the germline ends. The CDR3 spans 14 residues. The chain's CDR3 is CASSLRAGYTEAFF. CDR3 DNA sequence: TGTGCCAGCAGCTTAAGGGCAGGATACACTGAAGCTTTCTTT.